This T cell receptor (beta chain) was profiled in a study of T cell responses to AZD1222 COVID-19 vaccine. Generated by immunoSEQ multiplex PCR, the TCRdb table keeps only in-frame clones and is missing some. The sample holds 75,000 to 90,000 clones; 70% to 90% are singletons and the top ten take around 3.7%. Some second doses came at about 4 weeks and others at about 12 weeks; these were pooled. The CDR3 spans 18 residues. Trimming cost V 0 bases and J 3 bases; bases outside gene matches: 5. Per the germline V gene, CDR1 is LGHNA and CDR2 is YSLEER. Here the sequenced sample was peripheral blood, taken 28 days after the second AZD1222 dose. The genes are TRBV4-3 and TRBJ2-2; 12 bases are a match to TRBD2. This TCR derives from an adult who received the AZD1222 COVID-19 vaccine. The CDR3 sequence is CASSQDNLAGGDTGELFF. The CDR3 region has the DNA TGCGCCAGCAGCCAAGATAACCTAGCGGGAGGGGACACCGGGGAGCTGTTTTTT.